This entry describes one T cell receptor (beta chain). The antigen remains undetermined. Primers for the PCR totalled 60 Vbeta and 13 Jbeta. Here immunoSEQ multiplex PCR was the method, and the copy in TCRdb shows in-frame clones only, minus some. The sample holds tens of thousands of clones, about 69% seen once. This specimen comes from a study of cytomegalovirus exposure and HLA in healthy donors. Study-wide findings and caveats: In a later analysis, donors in an Asian-associated ancestry cluster reportedly had fewer N-insertions in productive TCRs than the cohort mean.

The CDR3 sequence is 13 residues long. Germline assignment: CDR1 SQVTM and CDR2 ANQGSEA. V was pared by 4 bases and J by 0 bases, with 9 bases between. Source material: PBMCs. This TCR came from a woman aged 40 to 55 in good health and CMV-seropositive. The rearrangement joins TRBV29-1 to TRBJ1-1; possible D gene TRBD1, 5 bases. The CDR3 here is CSVAGHLNTEAFF. In DNA, the CDR3 is TGCAGCGTTGCCGGACACCTGAACACTGAAGCTTTCTTT.